The rows below give T cell receptor beta chains drawn from one sample of a study of shared clonotypes between healthy human individuals. Profiling relied on immunoSEQ multiplex PCR, and the TCRdb table lists in-frame clones only, not all of them. The sample records approximately 600,000 clones, approximately 95% being singletons. The sequenced material came from naive CD8+ T cells sorted from blood. These receptors originate from a woman aged 30 to 39 in good health. Both conserved end residues are part of each CDR3. A D gene is named only where the DNA matches it firmly. Size is omitted from some rows. Given values are once, few, many or a class for expanded clones.

j_gene,v_gene,abundance,d_gene,CDR3nt,CDR3aa
TRBJ2-7,TRBV4-1,.,.,TGCGCCAGCAGCCAAAGAGAGGAGTCCTACGAGCAGTACTTC,CASSQREESYEQYF
TRBJ2-3,TRBV2,once,TRBD1,TGTGCCAGCAGCCAGGGGGCCATGGCAGATACGCAGTATTTT,CASSQGAMADTQYF
TRBJ2-1,TRBV7-9,.,.,TGTGCCAGCAGCTTACCAGGCGGAGGGAAGGACAATGAGCAGTTCTTC,CASSLPGGGKDNEQFF
TRBJ1-2,TRBV10-3,.,.,TGTGCCAGCAGCCCCCCCTACACCTTC,CASSPPYTF
TRBJ1-1,TRBV6-1,.,.,TGTGCCAGCAATATCAGGGAGAACACTGAAGCTTTCTTT,CASNIRENTEAFF
TRBJ1-1,TRBV29-1,.,.,TGCAGCGTTGTGGGGGGCACTAGCACTGAAGCTTTCTTT,CSVVGGTSTEAFF
TRBJ2-2,TRBV11-2,.,.,TGTGCCAGCAGCTTAGGTCACGGGACCGGGGAGCTGTTTTTT,CASSLGHGTGELFF
TRBJ2-7,TRBV28,.,.,TGTGCCAGCAGTTTAACCCAGGGTATTTACGAGCAGTACTTC,CASSLTQGIYEQYF
TRBJ2-3,TRBV2,.,TRBD2,TGTGCCAGCAGCCTAACTAGCGGGAGGGCCTGGGCAGATACGCAGTATTTT,CASSLTSGRAWADTQYF
TRBJ2-1,TRBV11-2,.,TRBD2,TGTGCCAGCAGCTTAGTTGCGGGGGCCTACAATGAGCAGTTCTTC,CASSLVAGAYNEQFF
TRBJ2-3,TRBV7-9,.,TRBD2,TGTGCCAGCAGCGCTAGCGGGGGGACTAGCACAGATACGCAGTATTTT,CASSASGGTSTDTQYF
TRBJ1-1,TRBV6-6,.,.,TGTGCCAGCGGAGGGCTGGCCACTGAAGCTTTCTTT,CASGGLATEAFF
TRBJ2-3,TRBV5-4,.,TRBD2,TGTGCCAGCAGTCTTATCGGGAGGACAGATACGCAGTATTTT,CASSLIGRTDTQYF
TRBJ1-4,TRBV5-5,.,.,TGTGCCAGCAGTCCGGTGGAAGGTGTGAATGAAAAACTGTTTTTT,CASSPVEGVNEKLFF
TRBJ1-2,TRBV5-4,.,.,TGTGCCAGCAGCCTTGGACAGCCCTATGGCTACACCTTC,CASSLGQPYGYTF
TRBJ2-7,TRBV6-1,.,.,TGTGCCAGCAGTGAAGCGTTTGGACGGGTCTACGAGCAGTACTTC,CASSEAFGRVYEQYF
TRBJ2-7,TRBV5-1,.,TRBD1,TGCGCCAGCAGCTTGGGTCGTCAGGGGGACAGGGGATACTACGAGCAGTACTTC,CASSLGRQGDRGYYEQYF
TRBJ2-7,TRBV7-8,.,.,TGTGCCAGCAGCCGCGCCCGCGCCCACGAGCAGTACTTC,CASSRARAHEQYF
TRBJ2-7,TRBV14,.,.,TGTGCCAGCAGGGGGAGCTACGAGCAGTACTTC,CASRGSYEQYF
TRBJ2-1,TRBV28,.,TRBD2,TGTGCCAGCAGTTTTCCTAGCGGGAGTCAGGTGATTCAGTTCTTC,CASSFPSGSQVIQFF
TRBJ2-1,TRBV7-3,.,TRBD2,TGTGCCAGCAGCTTAACGGGAGGGGACAATGAGCAGTTCTTC,CASSLTGGDNEQFF
TRBJ2-1,TRBV10-1,.,.,TGCGCCAGCAGTGAATCCGGGAGTAACGACAATGAGCAGTTCTTC,CASSESGSNDNEQFF
TRBJ2-2,TRBV6-5,.,.,TGTGCCAGCAGTCCCCGTTTAGAGTACACCGGGGAGCTGTTTTTT,CASSPRLEYTGELFF
TRBJ2-5,TRBV13,.,.,TGTGCCAGCAGCTTAGGCGGCAGGGGGGTGAAGACCCAGTACTTC,CASSLGGRGVKTQYF
TRBJ2-7,TRBV5-1,.,TRBD2,TGCGCCAGCAGCCCTAGGACTAGCGGGAGGGCCGAGTACGAGCAGTACTTC,CASSPRTSGRAEYEQYF
TRBJ1-2,TRBV9,.,.,TGTGCCAGCAGCCCCGCTCGACAGGAAGAAACCTTC,CASSPARQEETF
TRBJ2-7,TRBV14,once,.,TGTGCCAGCAGCCAAGATTTCGGTTCGTCTAGCGTAACGGTCTACGAGCAGTACTTC,CASSQDFGSSSVTVYEQYF
TRBJ1-1,TRBV14,.,.,TGTGCCAGCAGCCAAGAGACAGACTACATGAACACTGAAGCTTTCTTT,CASSQETDYMNTEAFF
TRBJ2-2,TRBV27,few,TRBD1,TGTGCCAGCAGCGACAGGGGAGGAACCGGGGAGCTGTTTTTT,CASSDRGGTGELFF
TRBJ2-7,TRBV9,.,TRBD1,TGTGCCAGCAGCGTGGAAGGACAGGGGGTTTTATACGAGCAGTACTTC,CASSVEGQGVLYEQYF
TRBJ1-2,TRBV27,.,.,TGTGCCAGCAGTACGTCCAATAACTATGGCTACACCTTC,CASSTSNNYGYTF
TRBJ1-3,TRBV28,.,.,TGTGCCAGCAGTGCCTTCGGACAGGGAAACACCATATATTTT,CASSAFGQGNTIYF
TRBJ1-1,TRBV5-1,.,TRBD1,TGCGCCAGCAGCTTGGACAGGGGTTACACTGAAGCTTTCTTT,CASSLDRGYTEAFF
TRBJ2-2,TRBV28,.,.,TGTGCCAGCAGTTTAGGTCGTCGGATGAACACCGGGGAGCTGTTTTTT,CASSLGRRMNTGELFF
TRBJ1-1,TRBV4-1,.,TRBD1,TGCGCCAGCAGCCAAGACCGTTCGACAGGGTTGAAAACTTTCTTT,CASSQDRSTGLKTFF
TRBJ1-1,TRBV6-1,.,.,TGTGCCAGCAGTGAGTTTAAGGGGCGGTACACTGAAGCTTTCTTT,CASSEFKGRYTEAFF
TRBJ1-2,TRBV29-1,.,.,TGCAGCGTTGTCCCAACAAATAACTATGGCTACACCTTC,CSVVPTNNYGYTF
TRBJ2-1,TRBV20-1,.,.,TGCAGTGCTAGAGTGGTACGGGAGCAGTTCTTC,CSARVVREQFF
TRBJ2-5,TRBV27,.,TRBD2,TGTGCCAGCAGTACTAGCGGACCAGAGACCCAGTACTTC,CASSTSGPETQYF
TRBJ2-5,TRBV27,.,.,TGTGCCAGCAGTTTAGATGGTGGGGAGACCCAGTACTTC,CASSLDGGETQYF
TRBJ1-1,TRBV6-5,.,TRBD1,TGTGCCAGCAGTTACTCGAACCCAGGGGGTGGTACTGAAGCTTTCTTT,CASSYSNPGGGTEAFF
TRBJ2-7,TRBV5-6,once,.,TGTGCCAGCAGCTTGGATCCTGCCTACGAGCAGTACTTC,CASSLDPAYEQYF
TRBJ2-7,TRBV19,.,.,TGTGCCAGTAGCATGGACTTCTTCGGCTCCTACGAGCAGTACTTC,CASSMDFFGSYEQYF
TRBJ1-2,TRBV6-1,once,.,TGTGCCAGCAGTGAAGCTATCGACAGGTATTCTAACTATGGCTACACCTTC,CASSEAIDRYSNYGYTF
TRBJ2-4,TRBV2,.,.,TGTGCCAGCAGTGAGTTCGCAAAAAGTGGCATTCAGTACTTC,CASSEFAKSGIQYF
TRBJ1-5,TRBV6-6,.,.,TGTGCCAGCAGTCAGGACCTCAATCAGCCCCAGCATTTT,CASSQDLNQPQHF
TRBJ2-1,TRBV2,.,.,TGTGCCAGCAGTTTGACTAGCAATGAGCAGTTCTTC,CASSLTSNEQFF
TRBJ2-7,TRBV27,.,TRBD2,TGTGCCAGCAGTTTTGGGGTCAAGGGAGGGCCGAGGAACGAGCAGTACTTC,CASSFGVKGGPRNEQYF
TRBJ2-1,TRBV9,.,TRBD2,TGTGCCAGCAGCCATAGCGGACCAGCGGGAATGAGGGAGCAGTTCTTC,CASSHSGPAGMREQFF
TRBJ2-7,TRBV27,.,TRBD2,TGTGCCAGCAGTCCGCGGGAGCCCGACTACGAGCAGTACTTC,CASSPREPDYEQYF